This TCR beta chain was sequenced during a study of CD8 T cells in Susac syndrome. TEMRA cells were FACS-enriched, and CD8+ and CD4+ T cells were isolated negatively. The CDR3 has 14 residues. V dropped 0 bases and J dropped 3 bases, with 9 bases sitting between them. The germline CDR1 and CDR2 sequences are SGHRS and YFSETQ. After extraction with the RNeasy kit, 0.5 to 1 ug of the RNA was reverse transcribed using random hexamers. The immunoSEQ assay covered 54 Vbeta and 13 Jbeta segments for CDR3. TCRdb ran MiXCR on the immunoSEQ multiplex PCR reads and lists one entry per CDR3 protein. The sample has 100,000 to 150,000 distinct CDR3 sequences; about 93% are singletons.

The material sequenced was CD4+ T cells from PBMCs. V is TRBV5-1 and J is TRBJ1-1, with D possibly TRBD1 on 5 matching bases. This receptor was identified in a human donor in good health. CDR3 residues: CASSLVRDDTEAFF. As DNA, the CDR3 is TGCGCCAGCAGCTTGGTCAGGGACGACACTGAAGCTTTCTTT.